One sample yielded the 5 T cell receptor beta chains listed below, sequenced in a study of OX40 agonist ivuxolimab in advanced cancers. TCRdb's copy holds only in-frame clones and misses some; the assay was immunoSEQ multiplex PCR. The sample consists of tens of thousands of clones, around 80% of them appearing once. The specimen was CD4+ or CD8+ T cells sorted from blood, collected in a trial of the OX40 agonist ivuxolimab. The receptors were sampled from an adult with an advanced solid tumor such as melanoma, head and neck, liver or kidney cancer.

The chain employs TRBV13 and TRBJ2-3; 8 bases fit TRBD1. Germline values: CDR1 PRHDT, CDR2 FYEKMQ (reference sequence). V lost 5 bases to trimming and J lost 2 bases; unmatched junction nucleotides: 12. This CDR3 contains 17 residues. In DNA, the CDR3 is TGTGCCAGCAGCCCACAAGCAGGGGGCGAAAACACAGATACGCAGTATTTT. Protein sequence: CASSPQAGGENTDTQYF.

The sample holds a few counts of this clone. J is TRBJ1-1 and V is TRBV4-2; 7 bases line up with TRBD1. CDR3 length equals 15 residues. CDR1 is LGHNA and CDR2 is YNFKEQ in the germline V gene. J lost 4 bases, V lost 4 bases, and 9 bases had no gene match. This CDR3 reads CASSPEGGRSTEAFF. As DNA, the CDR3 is TGTGCCAGCAGCCCCGAAGGGGGCCGGTCCACTGAAGCTTTCTTT.

The DNA of the CDR3 is TGTGCCAGCAGTCCAGGGGTGTCCTATAATTCACCCCTCCACTTT. It codes for CASSPGVSYNSPLHF. The rearrangement links TRBV27 to TRBJ1-6; D perhaps matches TRBD1 (6 bases). The CDR3 covers 15 residues. Germline CDR1 reads MNHEY; CDR2 reads SMNVEV (reference sequence). V lost 5 bases to trimming and J lost 1 base, with 9 bases between them.

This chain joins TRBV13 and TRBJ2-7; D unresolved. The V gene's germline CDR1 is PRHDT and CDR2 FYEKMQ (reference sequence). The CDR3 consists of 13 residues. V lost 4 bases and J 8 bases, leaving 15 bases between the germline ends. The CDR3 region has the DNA TGTGCCAGCAGCTCGGGTGCTATCCACCAGCAGTACTTC. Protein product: CASSSGAIHQQYF.

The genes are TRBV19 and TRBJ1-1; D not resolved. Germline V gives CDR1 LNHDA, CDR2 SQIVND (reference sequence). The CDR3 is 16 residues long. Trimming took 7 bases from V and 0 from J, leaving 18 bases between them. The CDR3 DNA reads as TGTGCCAGTACCTCAGGCCTTCGGGCCTTGAACACTGAAGCTTTCTTT. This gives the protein CASTSGLRALNTEAFF.